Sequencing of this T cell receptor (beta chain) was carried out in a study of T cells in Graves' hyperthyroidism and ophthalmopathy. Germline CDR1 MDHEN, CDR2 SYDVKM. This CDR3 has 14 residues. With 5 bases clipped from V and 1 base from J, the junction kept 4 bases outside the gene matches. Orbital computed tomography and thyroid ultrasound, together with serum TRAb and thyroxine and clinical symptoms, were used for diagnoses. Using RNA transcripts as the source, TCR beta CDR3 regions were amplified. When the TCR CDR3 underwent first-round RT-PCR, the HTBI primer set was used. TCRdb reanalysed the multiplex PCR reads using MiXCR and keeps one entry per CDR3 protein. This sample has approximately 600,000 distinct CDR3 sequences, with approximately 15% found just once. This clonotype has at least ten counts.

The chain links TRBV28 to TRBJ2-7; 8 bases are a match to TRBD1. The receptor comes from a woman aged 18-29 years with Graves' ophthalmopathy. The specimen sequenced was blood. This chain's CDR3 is CASSVRDRSYEQYF. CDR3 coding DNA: TGTGCCAGCAGTGTCCGGGACAGGTCCTACGAGCAGTACTTC.